These T cell receptor beta chains were read from a single sample in a study of cytomegalovirus exposure and HLA in healthy donors. Repertoires were generated with immunoSEQ multiplex PCR, while TCRdb's copy carries only in-frame clones and drops some. The sample lists about 160,000 clones; 70% to 80% were seen once. Sequencing was done on a sample of PBMCs. The source is a woman between 50 and 59 years old in good health and CMV-seronegative. Both conserved end residues are part of each CDR3. D genes are given only for firm matches. The listing skips clone size in some rows; elsewhere it reads once, few, many or a size class.

J	V	size	D	CDR3	DNA
TRBJ2-3	TRBV10-3	once	-	CAISERTDATDTQYF	TGTGCCATCAGTGAGAGGACAGACGCTACAGATACGCAGTATTTT
TRBJ2-7	TRBV27	-	TRBD2	CASSLSGSGGATGREQYF	TGTGCCAGCAGTTTATCTGGGAGCGGGGGGGCCACCGGGCGCGAGCAGTACTTC
TRBJ1-4	TRBV15	few	-	CATSSWGGDNEKLFF	TGTGCCACCAGCAGCTGGGGGGGGGATAATGAAAAACTGTTTTTT
TRBJ2-7	TRBV4-3	-	-	CASSQDPGSYEQYF	TGCGCCAGCAGCCAAGATCCGGGTTCCTACGAGCAGTACTTC
TRBJ1-2	TRBV4-1	-	TRBD1	CASSQQGVYGYTF	TGCGCCAGCAGCCAACAGGGGGTCTATGGCTACACCTTC
TRBJ1-1	TRBV19	-	-	CASSRLAGRFGEAFF	TGTGCCAGTAGTCGGTTGGCAGGGAGGTTCGGGGAAGCTTTCTTT
TRBJ2-7	TRBV25-1	once	TRBD1	CATENQGGGQQYF	TGTGCCACCGAGAACCAAGGGGGCGGACAGCAGTACTTC
TRBJ2-3	TRBV7-2	few	TRBD2	CASSLAAGGTDTQYF	TGTGCCAGCAGCTTAGCAGCGGGGGGCACAGATACGCAGTATTTT
TRBJ2-5	TRBV18	-	-	CASSSYQETQYF	TGTGCCAGCTCATCGTACCAAGAGACCCAGTACTTC
TRBJ2-1	TRBV5-6	few	-	CASSRSGLPQFF	TGTGCCAGCAGCCGGTCGGGGTTACCACAGTTCTTC
TRBJ1-1	TRBV27	-	-	CASSYPGAHTEAFF	TGTGCCAGCAGTTACCCAGGGGCTCACACTGAAGCTTTCTTT
TRBJ2-7	TRBV28	-	TRBD2	CASSSYLGRSYEQYF	TGTGCCAGCAGTTCCTACCTCGGGAGGTCCTACGAGCAGTACTTC
TRBJ1-4	TRBV4-1	-	-	CASSRGEARGLNEKLFF	TGCGCCAGCAGCCGAGGTGAGGCGCGGGGCCTGAATGAAAAACTGTTTTTT
TRBJ2-1	TRBV29-1	-	TRBD1	CSVDGQGFDEQFF	TGCAGCGTTGATGGACAGGGGTTCGATGAGCAGTTCTTC
TRBJ1-1	TRBV7-2	-	-	CASSLAPLGGGEAFF	TGTGCCAGCAGCTTAGCGCCCCTTGGGGGGGGTGAAGCTTTCTTT
TRBJ2-1	TRBV12-5	once	-	CASGLVQGSEQFF	TGTGCTAGTGGTTTGGTACAGGGATCTGAGCAGTTCTTC
TRBJ2-3	TRBV10-3	-	TRBD2	CATIAGKSDTQYF	TGTGCCACCATAGCGGGAAAGTCAGATACGCAGTATTTT
TRBJ1-5	TRBV15	-	-	CATSRSRGRGLDQPQHF	TGTGCCACCAGCAGATCCCGCGGGAGGGGGTTGGATCAGCCCCAGCATTTT
TRBJ2-3	TRBV5-6	few	TRBD2	CASRDPGLADTDTQYF	TGTGCCAGCAGAGATCCGGGACTAGCGGATACAGATACGCAGTATTTT
TRBJ2-4	TRBV7-2	-	TRBD1	CASSFTGASGIQYF	TGTGCCAGCAGCTTCACAGGGGCAAGCGGCATTCAGTACTTC
TRBJ2-4	TRBV18	-	-	CASSPGGAKNIQYF	TGTGCCAGCTCACCGGGGGGAGCCAAAAACATTCAGTACTTC
TRBJ1-1	TRBV10-1	-	-	CASRLDRTRTEAFF	TGCGCCAGCAGGCTGGACAGAACCCGCACTGAAGCTTTCTTT
TRBJ1-1	TRBV9	-	-	CASSATAAPNTEAFF	TGTGCCAGCAGCGCTACTGCGGCACCGAACACTGAAGCTTTCTTT
TRBJ1-4	TRBV9	-	-	CASSPSLGQGGEKLFF	TGTGCCAGCAGCCCCTCCCTAGGGCAGGGAGGTGAAAAACTGTTTTTT
TRBJ2-7	TRBV2	few	-	CASGTGVPYEQYF	TGTGCCAGCGGAACAGGTGTCCCCTACGAGCAGTACTTC
TRBJ1-2	TRBV6-1	-	-	CASSEARMGGRGYGYTF	TGTGCCAGCAGTGAAGCGCGGATGGGGGGGCGAGGCTATGGCTACACCTTC
TRBJ2-3	TRBV7-9	-	-	CASSRTGGTDTQYF	TGTGCCAGCAGCCGAACCGGGGGCACAGATACGCAGTATTTT
TRBJ2-1	TRBV14	-	-	CASSQAVKLNEQFF	TGTGCCAGCAGCCAAGCGGTAAAACTTAATGAGCAGTTCTTC
TRBJ2-1	TRBV10-3	-	TRBD2	CAITPGLAGVNEQFF	TGTGCCATCACCCCGGGACTAGCGGGTGTCAATGAGCAGTTCTTC
TRBJ2-7	TRBV27	-	-	CASSYRNSYEQYF	TGTGCCAGCAGTTACAGGAACTCCTACGAGCAGTACTTC
TRBJ1-5	TRBV11-2	-	-	CASSLAPNQPQHF	TGTGCCAGCAGCTTAGCTCCGAATCAGCCCCAGCATTTT
TRBJ2-3	TRBV7-2	-	TRBD1	CASSRDSDYTDTQYF	TGTGCCAGCAGCCGGGACAGTGACTACACAGATACGCAGTATTTT
TRBJ2-1	TRBV5-4	-	-	CASSRQQGTNEQFF	TGTGCCAGCAGCCGACAACAGGGCACGAATGAGCAGTTCTTC
TRBJ2-1	TRBV7-9	-	TRBD2	CASSLWGEGVNEQFF	TGTGCCAGCAGCTTATGGGGGGAGGGCGTGAATGAGCAGTTCTTC
TRBJ1-4	TRBV5-1	-	-	CASSLYGWENRDEKLFF	TGCGCCAGCAGTCTGTACGGATGGGAGAATAGAGATGAAAAACTGTTTTTT
TRBJ2-7	TRBV11-3	once	TRBD2	CASSRSGNSYEQYF	TGTGCCAGCAGTCGTAGCGGGAACTCCTACGAGCAGTACTTC